This is a list of T cell receptor beta chains from one sample in a study of control samples from healthy donors and cancer patients. Assay: immunoSEQ multiplex PCR; the TCRdb copy retains only in-frame clones and omits some. Of 90,000 to 95,000 clones listed, about 85% are singletons. Sequenced sample: blood. The receptors were gathered from a man aged 25 to 45 in good health. CDR3s include the opening cysteine and the closing phenylalanine or tryptophan. Fields, in order: D gene, V gene, J gene, clone size, CDR3 DNA, CDR3 protein. A D gene is named only where the DNA matches it firmly. Some rows mark clone size as missing; the rest say once, few, many or name a class of expanded clone.

D: TRBD2
V: TRBV9
J: TRBJ2-3
size: -
DNA: TGTGCCAGCAGCGTAGAAGAGCTAGCGGGGGTTACAGATACGCAGTATTTT
CDR3: CASSVEELAGVTDTQYF

D: -
V: TRBV10-3
J: TRBJ2-3
size: -
DNA: TGTGCCATCGCAGGGTATAACACAGATACGCAGTATTTT
CDR3: CAIAGYNTDTQYF

D: -
V: TRBV12-5
J: TRBJ1-1
size: -
DNA: TGTGCTAGTGGAACGGACAGAAACACTGAAGCTTTCTTT
CDR3: CASGTDRNTEAFF

D: TRBD2
V: TRBV5-4
J: TRBJ2-2
size: -
DNA: TGTGCCTCCCAAGACGGACTAGCGGGGGGACATGTCACCGGGGAGCTGTTTTTT
CDR3: CASQDGLAGGHVTGELFF

D: -
V: TRBV28
J: TRBJ1-2
size: -
DNA: TGTGCCAGCAGTAAAAATGGGGGGGCTTATGGCTACACCTTC
CDR3: CASSKNGGAYGYTF

D: -
V: TRBV19
J: TRBJ1-5
size: -
DNA: TGTGCCAGTAGTATAGGTACAGGCCACAATCAGCCCCAGCATTTT
CDR3: CASSIGTGHNQPQHF

D: -
V: TRBV19
J: TRBJ1-2
size: -
DNA: TGTGCCAGTACCTTAACGCGGGCAGGGAACTATGGCTACACCTTC
CDR3: CASTLTRAGNYGYTF

D: TRBD2
V: TRBV2
J: TRBJ2-3
size: -
DNA: TGTGCCAGTCTAGCGGGGGGACGCACAGATACGCAGTATTTT
CDR3: CASLAGGRTDTQYF

D: TRBD1
V: TRBV6-5
J: TRBJ1-1
size: -
DNA: TGTGCCAGCAGTACCCGGCAGACAGGGGGCTCGGAAGCTTTCTTT
CDR3: CASSTRQTGGSEAFF

D: -
V: TRBV5-1
J: TRBJ2-7
size: -
DNA: TGCGCCAGCAGCTTGGCTGCTTCGTGGGACAACCTCTCCTACGAGCAGTACTTC
CDR3: CASSLAASWDNLSYEQYF

D: -
V: TRBV5-1
J: TRBJ1-2
size: -
DNA: TGCGCCAGCAGCTTGGGGGATCCTTCCTATGGCTACACCTTC
CDR3: CASSLGDPSYGYTF

D: -
V: TRBV5-1
J: TRBJ2-7
size: -
DNA: TGCGCCAGCAGTTTGGAACCGGGACGCATGGGCCACGAGCAGTACTTC
CDR3: CASSLEPGRMGHEQYF

D: -
V: TRBV28
J: TRBJ1-5
size: -
DNA: TGTGCCAGCAGTAAAATCGACGGGAGTAGCAATCAGCCCCAGCATTTT
CDR3: CASSKIDGSSNQPQHF

D: -
V: TRBV7-2
J: TRBJ2-1
size: -
DNA: TGTGCCAGCAGCTTAGGGACACCGAGCTCCTACAATGAGCAGTTCTTC
CDR3: CASSLGTPSSYNEQFF

D: -
V: TRBV7-9
J: TRBJ1-2
size: -
DNA: TGTGCCAGCAGCTTACTCGAAGGGTCTAACTATGGCTACACCTTC
CDR3: CASSLLEGSNYGYTF

D: -
V: TRBV10-3
J: TRBJ2-4
size: -
DNA: TGTGCCATCAGTGCCGGGGGCTATGGAAACATTCAGTACTTC
CDR3: CAISAGGYGNIQYF

D: -
V: TRBV11-1
J: TRBJ1-5
size: once
DNA: TGTGCCAGCAGCTTTCAGGGGCCTCAGCCCCAGCATTTT
CDR3: CASSFQGPQPQHF

D: -
V: TRBV28
J: TRBJ1-2
size: -
DNA: TGTGCCAGCGCTGTAGGCTACTATGGCTACACCTTC
CDR3: CASAVGYYGYTF

D: TRBD1
V: TRBV28
J: TRBJ1-5
size: -
DNA: TGTGCCAGCTTCGGACAGGGGGCTAAGATAGGCAATCAGCCCCAGCATTTT
CDR3: CASFGQGAKIGNQPQHF

D: -
V: TRBV9
J: TRBJ1-4
size: -
DNA: TGTGCCAGCAGCGTAGGAACTAATGAAAAACTGTTTTTT
CDR3: CASSVGTNEKLFF

D: TRBD2
V: TRBV5-1
J: TRBJ2-7
size: -
DNA: TGCGCCAGCAGCTGGGGACTAGCGGGGGGACATTTCTCCTACGAGCAGTACTTC
CDR3: CASSWGLAGGHFSYEQYF

D: -
V: TRBV28
J: TRBJ1-2
size: -
DNA: TGTGCCAGCAGCATAACAGGGAACTATGGCTACACCTTC
CDR3: CASSITGNYGYTF

D: TRBD1
V: TRBV11-2
J: TRBJ1-2
size: -
DNA: TGTGCCAGCAGCTTTGACAGGGGGTCTGGCTACACCTTC
CDR3: CASSFDRGSGYTF

D: TRBD1
V: TRBV18
J: TRBJ1-2
size: -
DNA: TGTGCCAGCTCACCCAGGACAGGGGGTGACTATGGCTACACCTTC
CDR3: CASSPRTGGDYGYTF

D: -
V: TRBV19
J: TRBJ2-3
size: -
DNA: TGTGCCAGTAGCCCCCAGGTGAGGGGCACAGATACGCAGTATTTT
CDR3: CASSPQVRGTDTQYF

D: TRBD1
V: TRBV27
J: TRBJ2-7
size: -
DNA: TGTGCCAGCAGCCGTCGGACAGGGCGAACCTCCTACGAGCAGTACTTC
CDR3: CASSRRTGRTSYEQYF

D: TRBD1
V: TRBV10-2
J: TRBJ2-7
size: -
DNA: TGCGCCAGCTTTTCACCGGGACAGGGAGCGGGGTACGAGCAGTACTTC
CDR3: CASFSPGQGAGYEQYF

D: -
V: TRBV7-9
J: TRBJ2-1
size: -
DNA: TGTGCCAGCAGCTTACCAGGGAAGGATGAGCAGTTCTTC
CDR3: CASSLPGKDEQFF

D: -
V: TRBV15
J: TRBJ2-6
size: once
DNA: TGTGCCACCAGCTCCCGGAGGTCCACAGGGTTCGATTCTGGGGCCAACGTCCTGACTTTC
CDR3: CATSSRRSTGFDSGANVLTF

D: -
V: TRBV5-4
J: TRBJ2-7
size: -
DNA: TGTGCCAGCAGCTTGGACAAGTTAAACCCCTACGAGCAGTACTTC
CDR3: CASSLDKLNPYEQYF

D: -
V: TRBV7-2
J: TRBJ1-6
size: -
DNA: TGTGCCAGCTTACCCCGGGACGAGAATTCACCCCTCCACTTT
CDR3: CASLPRDENSPLHF

D: TRBD1
V: TRBV28
J: TRBJ2-3
size: -
DNA: TGTGCCAGCACCTCCACCGGGACAGGGAAGGCAGATACGCAGTATTTT
CDR3: CASTSTGTGKADTQYF

D: -
V: TRBV24-1
J: TRBJ2-4
size: -
DNA: TGTGCCACCAGTGATTTGGGGGGGGCCATTCAGTACTTC
CDR3: CATSDLGGAIQYF

D: TRBD1
V: TRBV27
J: TRBJ1-1
size: -
DNA: TGTGCCAGCAGTCCACGCGGACAGGGAGGAGAAGCTTTCTTT
CDR3: CASSPRGQGGEAFF

D: -
V: TRBV6-5
J: TRBJ2-3
size: once
DNA: TGTGCCAGCACCATAGACGGGAGCACAGATACGCAGTATTTT
CDR3: CASTIDGSTDTQYF

D: -
V: TRBV29-1
J: TRBJ1-2
size: -
DNA: TGCAGCGTTGAAGATCGAGGCTCAGCTAACTATGGCTACACCTTC
CDR3: CSVEDRGSANYGYTF